This T cell receptor (beta chain) was sequenced during a study of T-cell memory formation after mild COVID-19. Whole-study results and caveats: Day 37-peaking second-wave clones had unconfirmed SARS-CoV-2 specificity. From day 15 to 85, contracting clones were balanced between CD4 and CD8, whereas later expanders leaned toward CD4+. Cross-reactive memory seemingly joined, as some responding clones were found in pre-infection memory. Contracting CD4+ clones lay largely in CM and EM, with CD8+ ones residing in EMRA.

In regard to this clonotype: Its antigen remains unknown.

Germline V gene data show CDR1 as MNHEY and CDR2 as SVGAGI. Trimming shortened V by 4 bases and J by 5 bases, and 20 bases separated the two germline ends. The CDR3 length is 16 residues. From the 5' RACE reads, TCRdb called clonotypes with MiXCR, one entry per CDR3 protein. The profile shows around 450,000 distinct CDR3 sequences, 15% to 20% of them singletons. The chain has TRBV6-5 and TRBJ1-1, with D uncertain. Sequencing used PBMCs or a T cell subset sorted from them (not recorded which). This receptor was identified in an adult woman who had mild COVID-19 (a few samples of this study predate the infection). Cell type and time point are not known. The CDR3 here is CASSSGLGWGRTEAFF. Written as DNA, the CDR3 is TGTGCCAGCAGTTCCGGCCTCGGGTGGGGTAGGACTGAAGCTTTCTTT.